Following are 3 T cell receptor beta chains from one sample sequenced in a study of blood T cell repertoires in COVID-19. Method: immunoSEQ multiplex PCR; TCRdb's copy keeps in-frame clones and lacks some. The data contain over 450,000 clones, 89% of them singletons. Sample: peripheral blood. These receptor sequences come from a man aged 18 to 30 with COVID-19, enrolled during active disease.

On this clone: Different DNA sequences within this sample yield the same CDR3. The J gene is TRBJ2-5, the V gene TRBV3-1 (or the pseudogene TRBV3-2), with 7 bases that match TRBD2. The CDR3 has 14 residues. The germline CDR1 and CDR2 sequences are LGHDT and YNNKEL (reference sequence). With 1 base clipped from V and 4 bases from J, the junction kept 3 bases outside the gene matches. The CDR3 loop reads CASSQGTGGETQYF. In DNA form, the CDR3 reads TGTGCCAGCAGCCAAGGGACGGGAGGAGAGACCCAGTACTTC.

The rearrangement uses TRBV29-1 and TRBJ2-7, with D perhaps matching TRBD2 (6 bases). Trimming stripped 6 bases from V and 2 bases from J, with 8 bases between. The germline V gene encodes CDR1 SQVTM and CDR2 ANQGSEA. The CDR3 has 11 amino acids. This CDR3 is CSVRGTYEQYF. CDR3 nucleotide sequence: TGCAGCGTGCGGGGCACCTACGAGCAGTACTTC.

The chain recombines TRBV20-1 with TRBJ2-5, with D unresolved. This CDR3 has 11 amino acids. Trimming took 3 bases from V and 5 from J, leaving 7 bases between them. Germline CDR1 and CDR2: DFQATT and SNEGSKA (reference sequence). The chain's CDR3 is CSARELETQYF. In DNA form, the CDR3 reads TGCAGTGCTAGGGAGTTGGAGACCCAGTACTTC.